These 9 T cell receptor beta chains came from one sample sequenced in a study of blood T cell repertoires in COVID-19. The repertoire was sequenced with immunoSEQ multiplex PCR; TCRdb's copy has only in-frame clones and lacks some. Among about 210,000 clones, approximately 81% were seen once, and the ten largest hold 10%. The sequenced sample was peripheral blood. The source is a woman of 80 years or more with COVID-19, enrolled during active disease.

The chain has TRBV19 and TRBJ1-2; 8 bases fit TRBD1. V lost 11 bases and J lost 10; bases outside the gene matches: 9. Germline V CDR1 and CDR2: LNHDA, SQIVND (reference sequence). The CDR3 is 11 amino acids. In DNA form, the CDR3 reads TGTGCCGGTACGTCCAGGGGGCTCTACACCTTC. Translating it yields CAGTSRGLYTF.

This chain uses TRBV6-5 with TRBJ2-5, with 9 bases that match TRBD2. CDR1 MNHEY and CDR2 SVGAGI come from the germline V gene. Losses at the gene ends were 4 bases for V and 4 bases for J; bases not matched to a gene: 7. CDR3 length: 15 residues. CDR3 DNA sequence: TGTGCCAGCAGTTGGGTCAGCGGGGGGTCAGAGACCCAGTACTTC. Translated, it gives CASSWVSGGSETQYF.

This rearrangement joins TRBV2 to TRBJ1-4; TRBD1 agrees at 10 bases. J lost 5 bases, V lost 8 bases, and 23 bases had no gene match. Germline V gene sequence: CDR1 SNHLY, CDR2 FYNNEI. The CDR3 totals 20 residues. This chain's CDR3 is CASYRDRGPVGRTRNEKLFF. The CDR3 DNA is TGTGCCAGCTACCGGGACAGGGGCCCGGTGGGTCGAACAAGGAATGAAAAACTGTTTTTT. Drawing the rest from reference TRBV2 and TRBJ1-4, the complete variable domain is EPEVTQTPSHQVTQMGQEVILRCVPISNHLYFYWYRQILGQKVEFLVSFYNNEISEKSEIFDDQFSVERPDGSNFTLKIRSTKLEDSAMYFCASYRDRGPVGRTRNEKLFFGSGTQLSVL.

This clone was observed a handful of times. CDR3 amino acids: CATSRDLRGRGLGTDTQYF. CDR3 DNA sequence: TGTGCCACCAGCAGAGATCTTAGGGGAAGGGGTTTGGGCACAGATACGCAGTATTTT. V and J are TRBV15 and TRBJ2-3; a weak D match, TRBD1 (5 bases). The CDR3 consists of 19 residues. V shed 0 bases and J shed 1 base, with 20 bases lying between them. CDR1 and CDR2 from the germline V gene are LNHNV and YYDKDF (reference sequence).

The CDR3 coding sequence is TGTGCCAGCAGTTATGGACAGACGCGAAATGAAAAACTGTTTTTT. Its protein is CASSYGQTRNEKLFF. V is TRBV6-6 and J is TRBJ1-4, with D maybe TRBD1 (6 bases). Germline assignment: CDR1 MNHNY and CDR2 SVGAGI (reference sequence). The ends were cut back, 3 bases at V and 5 bases at J, with 13 bases in the middle. CDR3 length: 15 residues.

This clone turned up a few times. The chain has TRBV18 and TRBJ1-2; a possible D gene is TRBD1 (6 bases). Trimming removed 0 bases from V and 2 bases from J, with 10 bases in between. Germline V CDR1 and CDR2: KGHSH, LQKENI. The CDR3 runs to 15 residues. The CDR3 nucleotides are TGTGCCAGCTCACCACCGACGGGGGGCAACTATGGCTACACCTTC. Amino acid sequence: CASSPPTGGNYGYTF.

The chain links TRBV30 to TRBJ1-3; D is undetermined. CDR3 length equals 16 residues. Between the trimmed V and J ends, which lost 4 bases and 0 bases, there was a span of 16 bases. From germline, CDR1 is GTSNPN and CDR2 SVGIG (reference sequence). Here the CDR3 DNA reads TGTGCCTGGAACGGGTTCTTTGGGAGCTCTGGAAACACCATATATTTT. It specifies CAWNGFFGSSGNTIYF.

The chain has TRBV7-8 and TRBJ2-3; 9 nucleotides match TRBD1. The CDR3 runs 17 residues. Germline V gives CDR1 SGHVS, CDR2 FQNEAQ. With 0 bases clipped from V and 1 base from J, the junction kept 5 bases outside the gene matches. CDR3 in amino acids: CASSLAIGQGRTDTQYF. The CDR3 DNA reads TGTGCCAGCAGCTTAGCGATCGGACAGGGGCGCACAGATACGCAGTATTTT.

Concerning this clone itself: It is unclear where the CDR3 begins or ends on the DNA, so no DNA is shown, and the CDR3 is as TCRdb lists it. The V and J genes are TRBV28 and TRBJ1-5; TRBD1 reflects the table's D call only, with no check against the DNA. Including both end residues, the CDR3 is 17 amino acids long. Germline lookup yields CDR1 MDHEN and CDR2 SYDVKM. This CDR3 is CASSLPSGQGYNQPQHF.